This TCR beta chain was captured in a study of T-cell memory formation after mild COVID-19. Whole-study context: The TCR clusters were mostly specific to one donor. Study results and limitations: In second-wave clones peaking day 37, SARS-CoV-2 specificity remained unconfirmed.

CDR3 size: 13 residues. The germline V and J ends were trimmed by 1 base and 4 bases, with 8 bases remaining between them. CDR1 is SEHNR and CDR2 is FQNEAQ in the germline V gene (reference sequence). To note about this clonotype: The antigen remains unidentified.

5'RACE primed at constant segments yielded TCR alpha and TCR beta cDNA libraries bearing sample barcodes and UMIs. TCRdb reprocessed the 5' RACE reads via MiXCR and lists one record per CDR3 protein. The repertoire holds 200,000 to 250,000 distinct CDR3 sequences, over 9% seen once, with 20% to 25% in the top ten. The TCR originated in a man aged 18 to 29 who had mild COVID-19 (a few samples of this study predate the infection). Cell type and time point are not known. This chain uses TRBV7-9 with TRBJ2-7; D is undetermined. Sequenced: PBMCs or a T cell subset sorted from them (not recorded which). The DNA of the CDR3 is TGTGCCAGCAGCTTAGTAGGGTGGTACGAGCAGTACTTC. Encoded protein: CASSLVGWYEQYF.